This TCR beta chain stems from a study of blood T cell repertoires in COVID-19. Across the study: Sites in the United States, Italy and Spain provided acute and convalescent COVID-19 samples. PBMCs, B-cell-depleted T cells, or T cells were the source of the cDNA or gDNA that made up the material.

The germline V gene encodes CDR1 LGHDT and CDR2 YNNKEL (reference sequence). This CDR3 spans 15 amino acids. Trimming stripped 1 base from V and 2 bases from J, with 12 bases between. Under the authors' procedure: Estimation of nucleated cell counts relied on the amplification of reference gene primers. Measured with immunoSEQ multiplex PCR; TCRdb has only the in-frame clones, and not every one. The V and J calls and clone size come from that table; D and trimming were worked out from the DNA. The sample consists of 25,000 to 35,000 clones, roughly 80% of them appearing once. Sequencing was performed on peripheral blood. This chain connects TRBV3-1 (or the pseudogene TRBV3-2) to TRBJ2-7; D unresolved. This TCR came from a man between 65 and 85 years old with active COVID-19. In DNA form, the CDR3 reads TGTGCCAGCAGCCAAGGGATAATGGCGGCCTACGAGCAGTACTTC. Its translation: CASSQGIMAAYEQYF.